Presented here are 7 T cell receptor beta chains from one specimen sequenced in a study of PD-1 blockade in classical Hodgkin lymphoma. Using immunoSEQ multiplex PCR, the repertoire was profiled, and TCRdb retains in-frame clones only, with some absent. The sample yields about 34,000 clones, about 89% seen once. Time point defined: newly diagnosed, previously untreated cHL patient sample. Magnetic negative selection was used to purify CD4+ T cells from PBMCs that had been thawed. Sequencing used CD4+ T cells from blood. The receptors originated from a human donor with classical Hodgkin lymphoma.

The chain employs TRBV14 and TRBJ2-5; possibly TRBD1 for D (7 bases). Germline loops: CDR1 SGHDN, CDR2 FVKESK. V lost 4 bases and J 4 bases, leaving 22 bases between the germline ends. The CDR3 spans 17 residues. The CDR3 sequence is CASSPQDGGGRRETQYF. CDR3 bases: TGTGCCAGCAGCCCGCAAGATGGAGGGGGCCGAAGAGAGACCCAGTACTTC. Variable domain in full (rest from reference TRBV14 and TRBJ2-5): EAGVTQFPSHSVIEKGQTVTLRCDPISGHDNLYWYRRVMGKEIKFLLHFVKESKQDESGMPNNRFLAERTGGTYSTLKVQPAELEDSGVYFCASSPQDGGGRRETQYFGPGTRLLVL.

V is TRBV21-1 and J is TRBJ2-7. TRBV21-1 is described as a pseudogene. The CDR3 loop spans 15 amino acids. The CDR3 sequence is CARLPGDGLFYEQYF. The CDR3 nucleotides read TGTGCCAGGCTTCCCGGTGATGGCCTATTCTACGAGCAGTACTTC.

The V call is TRBV25-1, the J call TRBJ1-2; no firm D call. V lost 3 bases to trimming and J lost 0 bases, with 14 bases between them. Germline lookup yields CDR1 MGHDK and CDR2 SYGVNS. The CDR3 sequence is 16 residues long. CDR3 sequence: CASSDPRVGSNYGYTF. The DNA for the CDR3 is TGTGCCAGCAGTGATCCCCGGGTCGGATCTAACTATGGCTACACCTTC.

In this sample, this clone turned up once. The gene calls are TRBV7-6 and TRBJ2-5, with TRBD2 as a possible D gene (6 bases). Trimming left V 5 bases short and J 2 bases short, with 18 bases between. The CDR3 loop spans 16 amino acids. Germline values: CDR1 SGHVS, CDR2 FNYEAQ. CDR3 bases: TGTGCCAGCAGCCCCAACCCTTCGCGGGGACAAGAGACCCAGTACTTC. Residues: CASSPNPSRGQETQYF.

The chain joins TRBV6-6 to TRBJ2-1; 8 positions match TRBD1. Germline values: CDR1 MNHNY, CDR2 SVGAGI (reference sequence). The J segment lost 8 bases and the V segment lost 5 bases, leaving 8 bases of the junction unmatched. The CDR3 totals 14 residues. CDR3 coding DNA: TGTGCCAGCAGTCTCCGGACAGGGTTGTATGAGCAGTTCTTC. It codes for CASSLRTGLYEQFF.

This sequence joins TRBV7-6 and TRBJ2-2; 11 bases agree with TRBD2. Germline V gives CDR1 SGHVS, CDR2 FNYEAQ. V shed 4 bases, J shed 5 bases, and the junction held 6 bases outside the gene matches. This CDR3 spans 16 amino acids. The CDR3 protein is CASSSIAGGDTGELFF. In DNA, the CDR3 is TGTGCCAGCAGCTCCATAGCGGGGGGGGATACCGGGGAGCTGTTTTTT.

The chain recombines TRBV5-1 with TRBJ2-6; D is ambiguous. The CDR3 consists of 15 residues. Germline-derived CDR1 and CDR2 are SGHRS and YFSETQ. Trimming took 0 bases from V and 3 from J, leaving 7 bases between them. CDR3 residues: CASSLAGNGANVLTF. CDR3 sequence (DNA): TGCGCCAGCAGCTTGGCCGGAAATGGGGCCAACGTCCTGACTTTC.